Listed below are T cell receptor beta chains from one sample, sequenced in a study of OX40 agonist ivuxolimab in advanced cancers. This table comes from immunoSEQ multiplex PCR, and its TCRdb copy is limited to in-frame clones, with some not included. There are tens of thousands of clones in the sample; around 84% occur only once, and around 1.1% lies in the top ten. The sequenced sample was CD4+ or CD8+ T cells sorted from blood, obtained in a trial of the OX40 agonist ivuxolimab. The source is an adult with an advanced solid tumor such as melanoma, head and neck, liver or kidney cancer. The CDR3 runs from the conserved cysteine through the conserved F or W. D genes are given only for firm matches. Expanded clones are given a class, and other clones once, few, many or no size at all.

CASSEVFSGDYGYTF,TGTGCCAGCAGTGAAGTTTTTAGTGGAGACTATGGCTACACCTTC,TRBJ1-2,NA,NA,TRBV6-1
CASSQDRWGAYNEQFF,TGTGCCAGCAGCCAAGATCGGTGGGGCGCCTACAATGAGCAGTTCTTC,TRBJ2-1,NA,NA,TRBV4-2
CASNPSWVGYNEQFF,TGCGCCAGCAACCCAAGTTGGGTAGGGTACAATGAGCAGTTCTTC,TRBJ2-1,NA,NA,TRBV4-1
CASSQTDRVSEAFF,TGCGCCAGCAGCCAAACAGACAGGGTGAGTGAAGCTTTCTTT,TRBJ1-1,NA,TRBD1,TRBV5-1
CASSPFSGQGPNTGELFF,TGTGCCAGCTCACCATTTTCCGGACAGGGGCCTAACACCGGGGAGCTGTTTTTT,TRBJ2-2,NA,TRBD1,TRBV18
CASSHAREGTGELFF,TGCGCCAGCAGCCACGCACGCGAGGGGACCGGGGAGCTGTTTTTT,TRBJ2-2,NA,NA,TRBV4-1
CASSSNRGGSETQYF,TGCGCCAGCAGCTCTAATCGGGGGGGCAGTGAGACCCAGTACTTC,TRBJ2-5,NA,TRBD2,TRBV5-1
CASSFRSGEEAFF,TGTGCCAGCAGCTTCAGGTCCGGGGAGGAAGCTTTCTTT,TRBJ1-1,NA,NA,TRBV7-9
CASSSMGQGENTIYF,TGTGCCAGCAGTTCTATGGGACAGGGGGAAAACACCATATATTTT,TRBJ1-3,NA,TRBD1,TRBV28
CAWSRKALDTQYF,TGTGCCTGGTCCCGGAAGGCTTTGGATACGCAGTATTTT,TRBJ2-3,NA,NA,TRBV30
CASSQEVGGPNTEAFF,TGTGCCAGCAGCCAAGAGGTAGGGGGGCCTAACACTGAAGCTTTCTTT,TRBJ1-1,NA,NA,TRBV5-4
CASSLKGGMSTDTQYF,TGTGCCAGCAGCTTAAAAGGGGGCATGAGCACAGATACGCAGTATTTT,TRBJ2-3,few,TRBD1,TRBV7-3
CASSQGFRNTEAFF,TGTGCCAGCAGCCAGGGCTTTAGGAACACTGAAGCTTTCTTT,TRBJ1-1,NA,NA,TRBV4-2
CSGTENNEQFF,TGCAGCGGGACCGAGAACAATGAGCAGTTCTTC,TRBJ2-1,NA,NA,TRBV29-1
CASSSRDRVYNEQFF,TGTGCCAGCAGCTCCCGGGACAGGGTCTACAATGAGCAGTTCTTC,TRBJ2-1,NA,TRBD1,TRBV9
CASSPRTLEETQYF,TGTGCCAGCAGTCCCCGGACCCTAGAAGAGACCCAGTACTTC,TRBJ2-5,NA,NA,TRBV6-1
CASSATDRAEAFF,TGCGCCAGCAGTGCTACTGACAGGGCTGAAGCTTTCTTT,TRBJ1-1,NA,TRBD1,TRBV10-2
CASSFGTGVNTIYF,TGTGCCAGCAGTTTTGGTACAGGGGTAAACACCATATATTTT,TRBJ1-3,NA,TRBD1,TRBV28
CASSSPGLGGGELFF,TGCGCCAGCAGCTCTCCGGGTCTGGGGGGCGGGGAGCTGTTTTTT,TRBJ2-2,NA,NA,TRBV5-1
CASSPITGEGETQYF,TGTGCCAGCTCACCGATAACAGGGGAAGGAGAGACCCAGTACTTC,TRBJ2-5,NA,TRBD1,TRBV18
CASTPGEEETQYF,TGTGCCAGCACCCCCGGCGAAGAAGAGACCCAGTACTTC,TRBJ2-5,NA,NA,TRBV2
CASSLTGGSANTEAFF,TGTGCCAGCAGCTTGACAGGGGGCTCGGCGAACACTGAAGCTTTCTTT,TRBJ1-1,NA,TRBD1,TRBV7-3
CAISESSPGMGYGYTF,TGTGCCATCAGTGAGTCGAGTCCGGGGATGGGCTATGGCTACACCTTC,TRBJ1-2,NA,NA,TRBV10-3
CASSYGGILYEQYF,TGTGCCAGCAGTTACGGGGGAATCTTGTACGAGCAGTACTTC,TRBJ2-7,once,NA,TRBV6-5
CASSLTRSTDTQYF,TGTGCCAGCAGCTTAACCAGGAGCACAGATACGCAGTATTTT,TRBJ2-3,NA,NA,TRBV7-3
CASSLRTAMAFNGNTIYF,TGTGCCAGCAGCTTAAGGACCGCGATGGCGTTCAATGGAAACACCATATATTTT,TRBJ1-3,NA,NA,TRBV7-8
CASSTRDSTDTQYF,TGTGCCAGCAGCACCCGGGACTCCACAGATACGCAGTATTTT,TRBJ2-3,NA,NA,TRBV7-9
CASSLGGENTIYF,TGCGCCAGCAGCTTGGGGGGAGAAAACACCATATATTTT,TRBJ1-3,NA,NA,TRBV5-1
CASSPLGEIVAKNIQYF,TGTGCCAGCAGTCCTCTTGGAGAGATAGTTGCCAAAAACATTCAGTACTTC,TRBJ2-4,NA,NA,TRBV28
CASSLAGSTEAFF,TGTGCCAGCAGCTTGGCCGGGAGCACTGAAGCTTTCTTT,TRBJ1-1,NA,NA,TRBV5-4
CASSLFQGDTEAFF,TGTGCCAGCAGCTTATTCCAGGGGGACACTGAAGCTTTCTTT,TRBJ1-1,NA,TRBD1,TRBV7-3
CASREDFYTEAFF,TGTGCCAGCAGAGAGGACTTCTACACTGAAGCTTTCTTT,TRBJ1-1,NA,NA,TRBV28
CASSLGQGRDGTEAFF,TGTGCCAGCAGCTTGGGTCAGGGGCGGGACGGGACTGAAGCTTTCTTT,TRBJ1-1,NA,NA,TRBV5-5
CASSRGTGGYDEQFF,TGTGCCAGCTCACGCGGGACAGGGGGCTACGATGAGCAGTTCTTC,TRBJ2-1,NA,TRBD1,TRBV18
CASSLAVYTGNTIYF,TGTGCCAGCAGCTTAGCTGTGTATACGGGAAACACCATATATTTT,TRBJ1-3,NA,NA,TRBV7-2
CAGSTGGLVTQYF,TGTGCCGGCAGTACCGGGGGCCTGGTGACCCAGTACTTC,TRBJ2-5,NA,NA,TRBV6-1
CASSSDLGSNSFDRYTF,TGCGCCAGCAGCTCGGACTTAGGCAGCAACAGTTTTGACCGCTACACCTTC,TRBJ1-2,NA,NA,TRBV5-1
CSVVPYSGTGARGTEAFF,TGCAGCGTCGTACCCTATAGTGGGACAGGGGCCAGGGGCACTGAAGCTTTCTTT,TRBJ1-1,NA,TRBD1,TRBV29-1
CASSRQDMPGDTF,TGTGCCAGTAGCAGACAAGACATGCCTGGGGACACCTTC,TRBJ1-2,NA,NA,TRBV19
CASSVGGEQYF,TGCGCCAGCAGCGTCGGCGGCGAGCAGTACTTC,TRBJ2-7,few,NA,TRBV5-1
CASQRSGGYTF,TGTGCCTCTCAACGGTCCGGTGGCTACACCTTC,TRBJ1-2,once,NA,TRBV28
CASGRDRGFTDTQYF,TGTGCCAGCGGTAGGGACAGGGGGTTTACAGATACGCAGTATTTT,TRBJ2-3,NA,TRBD1,TRBV6-5
CASSVGHRETQYF,TGTGCCAGCAGTGTGGGCCATCGGGAGACCCAGTACTTC,TRBJ2-5,few,NA,TRBV6-1
CACNRAGEKLFF,TGTGCCTGTAACCGAGCAGGGGAAAAACTGTTTTTT,TRBJ1-4,medium-sized,NA,TRBV11-2
CASKGLAGSETQYF,TGCGCCAGCAAGGGACTAGCGGGGTCGGAGACCCAGTACTTC,TRBJ2-5,NA,TRBD2,TRBV10-2
CASSSGTRNPYEQYF,TGTGCCAGCAGCTCCGGGACGCGTAACCCCTACGAGCAGTACTTC,TRBJ2-7,NA,NA,TRBV6-5
CASSLEGLSNTGELFF,TGCGCCAGCAGCTTGGAAGGACTATCGAACACCGGGGAGCTGTTTTTT,TRBJ2-2,few,NA,TRBV5-1
CASSESNSPLHF,TGTGCCAGCTCAGAGTCCAATTCACCCCTCCACTTT,TRBJ1-6,NA,NA,TRBV18
CASSEGAGSTEAFF,TGTGCCAGCAGTGAAGGGGCAGGAAGCACTGAAGCTTTCTTT,TRBJ1-1,NA,NA,TRBV2
CAWSVTGDEQYF,TGTGCCTGGAGTGTAACAGGGGACGAGCAGTACTTC,TRBJ2-7,NA,TRBD1,TRBV30
CAWSVRAGYGYTF,TGTGCCTGGAGTGTACGGGCAGGCTATGGCTACACCTTC,TRBJ1-2,NA,NA,TRBV30